Detailed here is one T cell receptor beta chain. What it binds is unknown. The CDR3 loop spans 14 amino acids. CDR1 and CDR2 (germline): MGHRA, YSYEKL. V dropped 6 bases and J dropped 0 bases, with 11 bases sitting between them. Libraries were prepared by immunoSEQ multiplex PCR; TCRdb keeps only in-frame clonotypes and omits some of them. Of approximately 91,000 clones detected, about nine tenths appear once; the ten largest clones hold 4%. The sample comes from a study of identifying expanded T cells in peripheral blood. Study results and caveats: Over about two and four weeks, about 15 and 19 clones changed, versus approximately 1.1 between replicates.

The chain carries TRBV4-1 and TRBJ1-2; D may be TRBD1 (6 bases). The specimen sequenced was blood. The origin of this receptor is a person between 18 and 75 years old in good health. CDR3 coding DNA: TGCGCCAGCAGTCTCGGGGGCCCTAACTATGGCTACACCTTC. It specifies CASSLGGPNYGYTF.